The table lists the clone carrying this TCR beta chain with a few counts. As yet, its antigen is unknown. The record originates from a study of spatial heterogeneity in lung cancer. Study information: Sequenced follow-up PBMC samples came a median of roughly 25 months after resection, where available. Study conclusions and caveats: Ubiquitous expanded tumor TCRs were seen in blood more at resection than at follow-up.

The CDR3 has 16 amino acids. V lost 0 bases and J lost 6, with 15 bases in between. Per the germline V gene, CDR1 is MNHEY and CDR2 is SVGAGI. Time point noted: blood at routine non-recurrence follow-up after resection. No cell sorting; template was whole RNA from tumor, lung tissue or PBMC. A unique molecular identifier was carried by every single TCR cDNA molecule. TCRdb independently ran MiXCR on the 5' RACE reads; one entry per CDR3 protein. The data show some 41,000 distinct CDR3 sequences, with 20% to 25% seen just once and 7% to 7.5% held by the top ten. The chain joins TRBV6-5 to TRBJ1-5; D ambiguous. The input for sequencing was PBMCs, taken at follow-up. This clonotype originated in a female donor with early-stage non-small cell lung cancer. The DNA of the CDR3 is TGTGCCAGCAGTTACTCGGGAGGAGGAGACGGTCAGCCCCAGCATTTT. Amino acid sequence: CASSYSGGGDGQPQHF.